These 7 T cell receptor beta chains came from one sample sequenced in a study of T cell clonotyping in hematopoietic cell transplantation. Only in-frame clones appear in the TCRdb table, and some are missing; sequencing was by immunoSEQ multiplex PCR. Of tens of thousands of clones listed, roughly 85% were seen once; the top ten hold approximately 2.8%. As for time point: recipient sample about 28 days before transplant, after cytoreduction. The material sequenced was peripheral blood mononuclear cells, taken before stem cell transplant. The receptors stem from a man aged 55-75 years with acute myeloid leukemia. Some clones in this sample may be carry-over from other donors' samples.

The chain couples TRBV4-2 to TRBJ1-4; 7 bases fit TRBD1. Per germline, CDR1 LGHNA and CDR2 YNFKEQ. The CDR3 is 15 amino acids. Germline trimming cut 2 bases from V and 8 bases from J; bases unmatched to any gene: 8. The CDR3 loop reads CASSQKQGRGEKLFF. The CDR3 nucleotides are TGTGCCAGCAGCCAAAAACAGGGGAGAGGGGAAAAACTGTTTTTT.

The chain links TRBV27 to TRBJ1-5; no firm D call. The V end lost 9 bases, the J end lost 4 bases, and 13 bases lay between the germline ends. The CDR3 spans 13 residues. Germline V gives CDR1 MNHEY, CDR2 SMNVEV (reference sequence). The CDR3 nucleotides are TGTGCCAGAAGGGCCCTTGCTAATCAGCCCCAGCATTTT. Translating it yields CARRALANQPQHF.

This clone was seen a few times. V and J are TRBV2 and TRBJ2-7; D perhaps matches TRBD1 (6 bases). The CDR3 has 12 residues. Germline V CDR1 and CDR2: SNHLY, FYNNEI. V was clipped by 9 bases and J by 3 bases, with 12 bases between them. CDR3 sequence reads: CASCRDNYEQYF. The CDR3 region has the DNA TGTGCCAGTTGCCGGGACAACTACGAGCAGTACTTC. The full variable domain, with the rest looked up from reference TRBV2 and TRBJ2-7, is EPEVTQTPSHQVTQMGQEVILRCVPISNHLYFYWYRQILGQKVEFLVSFYNNEISEKSEIFDDQFSVERPDGSNFTLKIRSTKLEDSAMYFCASCRDNYEQYFGPGTRLTVT.

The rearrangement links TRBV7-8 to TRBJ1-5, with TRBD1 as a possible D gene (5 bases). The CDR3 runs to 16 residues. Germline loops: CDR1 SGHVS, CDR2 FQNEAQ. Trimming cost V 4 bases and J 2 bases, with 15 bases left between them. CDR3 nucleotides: TGTGCCAGCAGCTCGGGGACGACAAGTGGCAATCAGCCCCAGCATTTT. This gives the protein CASSSGTTSGNQPQHF.

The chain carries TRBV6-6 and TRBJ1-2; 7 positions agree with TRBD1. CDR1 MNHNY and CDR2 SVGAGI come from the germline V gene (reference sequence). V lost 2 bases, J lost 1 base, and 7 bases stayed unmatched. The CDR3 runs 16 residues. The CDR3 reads CASSYPQGQNNYGYTF. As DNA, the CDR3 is TGTGCCAGCAGTTACCCCCAGGGACAGAATAACTATGGCTACACCTTC.

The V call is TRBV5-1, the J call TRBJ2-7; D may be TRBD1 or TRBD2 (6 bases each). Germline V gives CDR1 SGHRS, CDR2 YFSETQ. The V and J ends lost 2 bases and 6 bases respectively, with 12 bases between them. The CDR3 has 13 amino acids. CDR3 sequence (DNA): TGCGCCAGCAGCTTCGAGGGGGGAGGCGAGCAGTACTTC. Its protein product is CASSFEGGGEQYF.

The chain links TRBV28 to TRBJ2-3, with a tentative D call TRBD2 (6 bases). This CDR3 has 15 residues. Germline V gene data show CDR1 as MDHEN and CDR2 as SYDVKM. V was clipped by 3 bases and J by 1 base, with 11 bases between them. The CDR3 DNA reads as TGTGCCAGCAGTTTGGAGGGGTGGGGCACAGATACGCAGTATTTT. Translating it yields CASSLEGWGTDTQYF.